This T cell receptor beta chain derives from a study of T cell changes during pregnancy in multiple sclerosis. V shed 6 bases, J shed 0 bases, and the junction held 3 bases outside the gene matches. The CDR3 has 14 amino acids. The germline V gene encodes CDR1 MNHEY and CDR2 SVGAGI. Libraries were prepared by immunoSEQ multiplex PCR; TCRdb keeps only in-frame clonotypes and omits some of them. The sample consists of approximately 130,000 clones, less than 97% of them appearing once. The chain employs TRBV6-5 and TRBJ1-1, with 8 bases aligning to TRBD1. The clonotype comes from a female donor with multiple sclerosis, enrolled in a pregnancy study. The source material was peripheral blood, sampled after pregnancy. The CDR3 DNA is TGTGCCAGCAGGCGCAGGGGGCTGAACACTGAAGCTTTCTTT. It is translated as CASRRRGLNTEAFF.